Here is one TCR beta chain with its context. The antigen it binds to is not known. No much larger clone is present one base from it, and per-base qualities are unavailable. The entire isolated RNA was reverse transcribed using the High Capacity cDNA Reverse Transcription Kit, and thus expressed TCRB transcripts were sequenced. Naive, central memory and regulatory T cell samples underwent deep immunoSEQ sequencing, averaging about 3.57 million total reads per sample. Sorted cells were lysed in RLT buffer, and RNA was extracted using DNase-treated RNeasy Micro or Mini kits according to cell number. To prevent cross-contamination, each cell subset was processed individually, whereas patient and healthy donor samples were processed jointly. The immunoSEQ multiplex PCR was used to amplify TCRB sequences from cDNA, yielding 87-bp fragments that span the CDR3 region. The amplicons were sequenced using the Illumina HiSeq platform. Processing in the source paper ran as follows. PCR bias was corrected computationally using synthetic template baselines, and reads within Hamming distance 2 were collapsed, with unmergeable singletons discarded. Reads were aligned to IMGT to assign V, D and J genes, CDR3 length, and insertions or deletions at six rearrangement sites. Within each subset, clonotype counts were normalized to sorted cell number, and only after that were true diversity and Gini coefficients computed with the tcR R package. The overlap coefficient, calculated on TCRB nucleotide sequences, was used to quantify repertoire sharing. Drawn from immuneACCESS, this table holds only the in-frame rearrangements with V and J called that TCRdb kept. Clones are partly lost; checked studies trace under half to an unresolved V gene and leave the rest unexplained. V and J calls and clone size are copied from that table; D and trimming were computed from the DNA. The sample table shows a few hundred thousand clones, and 9.6% are seen once. The top ten clonotypes cover 0.6% of the sample.

The germline ends are 10 bases apart after V is trimmed by 2 bases and J by 2 bases. Including the terminal cysteine and phenylalanine, the CDR3 comprises 14 residues. Of all the DNA, just the CDR3 is kept, 42 bases in frame from base 1. The germline V gene supplies CDR1 ENHRY and CDR2 SYGVKD. This entry belongs to a study of beta chain features in type 1 diabetes (dated by TCRdb to between 2017 and 2018). For context, the study as a whole: No differences in mean age, gender distribution, total cell number or subset yield were found between patients and healthy donors. A total of roughly 100 million sorted cells were examined across all samples, and the number of cells per subset was strongly correlated with RNA yield. In the study, TCRB repertoires of sorted circulating CD4+ T cell subsets from recently diagnosed type 1 diabetes patients were compared with those of matched healthy donors. Whereas all 28 donors provided naive and central memory subsets, regulatory and stem cell-like memory subsets were isolated from just 8 patients and about 8 healthy donors. The investigation overall reported the following: Because small numbers of individuals were included in the HLA sub-analyses, any influence of HLA type on TCRB rearrangement was left unresolved. Because cDNA was sequenced instead of genomic DNA, activated cells with high expression could be over-represented, although the groups did not differ in activation or CD3 levels. Shorter templates might be favored by PCR, yet because patient and control samples were amplified and corrected together, any such skew would affect both groups equally. Naive, central memory and regulatory TCRB repertoires appeared more similar among patients than among healthy donors. At VDJ recombination sites, type 1 diabetes patients had fewer insertions and more deleted nucleotides, which implies abnormalities in thymic rearrangement. Type 1 diabetes patients showed a moderate but significant shortening of TCRB CDR3 length in all four CD4+ subsets.

Each donor gave one peripheral blood draw, averaging roughly 120 mL, which was collected into heparinised tubes. Naive, central memory, regulatory and stem cell-like memory CD4+ T cells were sorted on a BD FACSAria II using a panel including CD45RO, CCR7, CD25, CD127, CD95 and CD27. Purity was above 95% for every sorted population. PBMCs were separated immediately by Lymphoprep density gradient centrifugation and were stained directly, without being cultured. So that batch effects would be minimized, each experiment stained and sorted samples in pairs, pairing one healthy donor with one patient. Sequences were obtained from central memory CD4+ T cells from blood. The rearranged segments are TRBV10-3 and TRBJ2-7; the D segment cannot be called with confidence. The TCR sequence derives from a man younger than 45 with type 1 diabetes. The CDR3 protein is CAISESQTPYEQYF. The DNA sequence follows: TGTGCCATCAGTGAGAGTCAGACCCCCTACGAGCAGTACTTC.